The present T cell receptor beta chain was sequenced within a study of shared clonotypes between healthy human individuals. The CDR3 runs 16 residues. CDR1 and CDR2 (germline): SEHNR, FQNEAQ (reference sequence). The trim removed 5 bases at V and 0 bases at J, leaving 6 bases unmatched. Once extracted for a subset, genomic DNA was divided evenly among several immunoSEQ plates. Libraries were prepared by immunoSEQ multiplex PCR; TCRdb keeps only in-frame clonotypes and omits some of them. The repertoire holds 1,500,000 or so clones, with roughly 95% as singletons. This TCR was recovered from a man between 25 and 39 years old in good health. The sample was naive CD4+ T cells sorted from blood. Sample subset: CD45RA+ positively selected. This chain links TRBV7-9 with TRBJ2-3, with 9 bases matching TRBD1. CDR3 DNA: TGTGCCAGCAGCAGGGGACAGGGAGCTAGCACAGATACGCAGTATTTT. This codes for CASSRGQGASTDTQYF.